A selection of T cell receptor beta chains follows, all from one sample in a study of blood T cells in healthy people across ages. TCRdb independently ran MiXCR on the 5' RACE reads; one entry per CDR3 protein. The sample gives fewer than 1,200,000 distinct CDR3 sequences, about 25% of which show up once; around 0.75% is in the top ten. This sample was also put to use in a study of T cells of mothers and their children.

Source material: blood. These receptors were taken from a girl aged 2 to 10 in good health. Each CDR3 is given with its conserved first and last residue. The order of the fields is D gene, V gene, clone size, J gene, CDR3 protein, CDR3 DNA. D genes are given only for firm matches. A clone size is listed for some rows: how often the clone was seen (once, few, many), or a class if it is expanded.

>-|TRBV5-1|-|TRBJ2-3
CASSLVNPDTQYF
TGCGCCAGCAGCTTGGTAAACCCAGATACGCAGTATTTT
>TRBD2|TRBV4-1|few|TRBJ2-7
CASSQDQTSVSSYEQYF
TGCGCCAGCAGCCAAGACCAAACTAGCGTAAGCTCCTACGAGCAGTACTTC
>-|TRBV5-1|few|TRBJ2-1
CASSKGRMASANEQFF
TGCGCCAGCAGCAAGGGACGGATGGCTTCCGCCAATGAGCAGTTCTTC
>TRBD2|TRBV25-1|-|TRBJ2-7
CASSASGTSFHEQYF
TGTGCCAGCAGTGCCTCCGGGACTAGCTTCCACGAGCAGTACTTC
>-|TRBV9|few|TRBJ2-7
CASSAYGGYEQYF
TGTGCCAGCAGCGCGTATGGGGGGTACGAGCAGTACTTC
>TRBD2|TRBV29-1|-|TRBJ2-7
CSVIAGTYEQYF
TGCAGCGTCATAGCGGGGACCTACGAGCAGTACTTC
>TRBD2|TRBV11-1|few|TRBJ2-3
CASSPRGGTRLTQYF
TGTGCCAGCAGCCCCCGGGGAGGGACCAGGTTAACGCAGTATTTT
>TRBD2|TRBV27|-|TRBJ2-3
CASRPYLAGVKDTQYF
TGTGCCAGCAGACCCTATCTAGCGGGAGTGAAAGATACGCAGTATTTT
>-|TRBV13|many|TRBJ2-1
CASSPYLDSYNEQFF
TGTGCCAGCAGCCCATACCTGGACAGTTACAATGAGCAGTTCTTC
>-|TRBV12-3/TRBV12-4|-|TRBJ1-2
CASSPDLYGVYGYTF
TGTGCCAGCAGTCCGGACCTTTATGGGGTCTATGGCTACACCTTC
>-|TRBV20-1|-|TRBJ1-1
CSANQGGTEAFF
TGCAGTGCTAATCAGGGTGGCACTGAAGCTTTCTTT
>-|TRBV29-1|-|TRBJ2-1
CSVEGDTSSYNEQFF
TGCAGCGTTGAAGGGGACACGAGCTCCTACAATGAGCAGTTCTTC
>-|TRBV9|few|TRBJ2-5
CASTEMVGETQYF
TGTGCCAGCACCGAGATGGTCGGTGAGACCCAGTACTTC
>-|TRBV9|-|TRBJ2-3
CASSAYTSTSTDTQYF
TGTGCCAGCAGCGCGTACACTAGCACTAGCACAGATACGCAGTATTTT
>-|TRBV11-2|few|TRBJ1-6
CASRSPREGYNSPLHF
TGTGCCAGCAGGTCGCCCCGGGAAGGGTATAATTCACCCCTCCACTTT
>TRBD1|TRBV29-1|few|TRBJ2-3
CSVQITGGPDTQYF
TGCAGCGTCCAAATTACAGGGGGCCCAGATACGCAGTATTTT
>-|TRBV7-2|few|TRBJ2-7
CASSQTPLADEQYF
TGTGCCAGCAGTCAGACGCCCTTAGCGGACGAGCAGTACTTC
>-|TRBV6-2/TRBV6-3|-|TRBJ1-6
CASSSYPPPLHF
TGTGCCAGCAGCTCTTACCCCCCGCCCCTCCACTTT
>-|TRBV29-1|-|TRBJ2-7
CSVEGDLFYEQYF
TGCAGCGTTGAGGGGGACCTTTTCTACGAGCAGTACTTC
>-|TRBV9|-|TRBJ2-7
CASSVGERPRRYEQYF
TGTGCCAGCAGCGTAGGAGAACGACCGAGACGTTACGAGCAGTACTTC
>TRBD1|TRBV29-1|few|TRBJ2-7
CSVDPTGSSYEQYF
TGCAGCGTCGACCCGACAGGGAGTTCCTACGAGCAGTACTTC
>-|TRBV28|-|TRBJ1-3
CASSLVGSGNTIYF
TGTGCCAGCAGTTTAGTAGGGTCTGGAAACACCATATATTTT
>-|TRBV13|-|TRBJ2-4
CASSKNRIVGSKNIQYF
TGTGCCAGCAGCAAAAACCGTATAGTCGGTTCCAAAAACATTCAGTACTTC
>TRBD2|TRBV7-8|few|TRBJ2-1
CASSLGLAGFPGEFF
TGTGCCAGCAGCCTGGGACTAGCGGGATTCCCCGGGGAGTTCTTC
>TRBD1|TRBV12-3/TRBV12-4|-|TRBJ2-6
CASRRDSSFSGANVLTF
TGTGCCAGCAGAAGGGACAGCTCCTTCTCTGGGGCCAACGTCCTGACTTTC
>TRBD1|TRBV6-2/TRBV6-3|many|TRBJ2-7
CASSRQGGPLEQYF
TGTGCCAGCAGTCGACAGGGTGGCCCTCTCGAGCAGTACTTC
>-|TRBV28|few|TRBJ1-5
CASSSAGTLGQPQHF
TGTGCCAGCAGTTCCGCCGGGACCCTGGGGCAGCCCCAGCATTTT
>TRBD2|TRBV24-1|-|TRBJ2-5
CATSDWTSGGGETQYF
TGTGCCACCAGTGATTGGACTAGCGGGGGGGGAGAGACCCAGTACTTC
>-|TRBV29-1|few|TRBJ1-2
CSVKPDFDYGYTF
TGCAGCGTTAAACCTGACTTCGACTATGGCTACACCTTC
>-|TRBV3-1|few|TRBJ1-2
CASSQAGGRNGYTF
TGTGCCAGCAGCCAAGCTGGGGGCCGAAATGGCTACACCTTC
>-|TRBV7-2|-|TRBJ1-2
CASSFISDQLFYGYTF
TGTGCCAGCAGCTTTATTTCGGACCAACTCTTCTATGGCTACACCTTC
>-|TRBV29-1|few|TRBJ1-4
CSAGPGPYEKLFF
TGCAGCGCAGGCCCCGGCCCGTATGAAAAACTGTTTTTT
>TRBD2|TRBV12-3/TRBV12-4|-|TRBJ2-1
CASSWDPLAGGVVSLYNEQFF
TGTGCCAGCAGTTGGGACCCTCTAGCGGGAGGCGTCGTATCACTTTACAATGAGCAGTTCTTC
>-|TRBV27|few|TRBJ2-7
CASSLPGGQYYEQYF
TGTGCCAGCAGTTTACCGGGGGGACAGTACTACGAGCAGTACTTC
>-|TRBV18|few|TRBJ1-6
CASSPLGANSPLHF
TGTGCCAGCTCACCTTTAGGGGCTAATTCACCCCTCCACTTT
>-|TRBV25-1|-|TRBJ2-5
CASSEFTEQETQYF
TGTGCCAGCAGTGAATTTACGGAACAAGAGACCCAGTACTTC
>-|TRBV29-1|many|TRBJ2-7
CSVEGLSYEQYF
TGCAGCGTCGAGGGACTGTCCTACGAGCAGTACTTC
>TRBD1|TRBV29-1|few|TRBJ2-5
CSVETGGATQYF
TGCAGCGTTGAGACAGGGGGCGCGACCCAGTACTTC
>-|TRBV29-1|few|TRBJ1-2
CSARRGAVDGYTF
TGCAGCGCCAGGAGGGGGGCAGTTGATGGCTACACCTTC
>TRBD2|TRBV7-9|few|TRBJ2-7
CASLRTSDSYEQYF
TGTGCCAGCTTACGGACTAGCGACTCCTACGAGCAGTACTTC
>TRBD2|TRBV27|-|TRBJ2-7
CASSGLAGSEQYF
TGTGCCAGCAGTGGACTAGCGGGATCCGAGCAGTACTTC
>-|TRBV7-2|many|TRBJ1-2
CASSLASWQNYGYTF
TGTGCCAGCAGCTTAGCTAGCTGGCAGAACTATGGCTACACCTTC
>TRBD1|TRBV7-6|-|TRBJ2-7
CAGSSGQGRYEQYF
TGTGCCGGCAGCTCGGGACAGGGAAGGTACGAGCAGTACTTC
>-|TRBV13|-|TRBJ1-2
CASSRHYGYTF
TGTGCCAGCAGCAGACACTATGGCTACACCTTC
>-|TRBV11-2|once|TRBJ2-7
CASSFEGPSYEQYF
TGTGCCAGCAGCTTTGAAGGACCATCCTACGAGCAGTACTTC
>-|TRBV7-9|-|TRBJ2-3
CASSFLPGKEGDTQYF
TGTGCCAGCAGCTTTCTCCCCGGGAAAGAGGGAGATACGCAGTATTTT
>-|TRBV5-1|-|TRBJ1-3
CASSLRQLLSDTIYF
TGCGCCAGCAGCTTGAGACAGCTTTTATCGGACACCATATATTTT
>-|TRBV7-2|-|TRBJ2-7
CASTGGQLHYEQYF
TGTGCCAGCACCGGGGGACAGCTTCACTACGAGCAGTACTTC
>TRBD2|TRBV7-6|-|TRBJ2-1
CASSGGLAGGLYNEQFF
TGTGCCAGCAGCGGCGGACTAGCGGGGGGCCTCTACAATGAGCAGTTCTTC
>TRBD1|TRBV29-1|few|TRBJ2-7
CSARDRAGYEQYF
TGCAGCGCTCGGGACAGGGCGGGCTACGAGCAGTACTTC
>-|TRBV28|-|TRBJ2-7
CASTPGFYEQYF
TGTGCCAGCACCCCAGGGTTTTACGAGCAGTACTTC
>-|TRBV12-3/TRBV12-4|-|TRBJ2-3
CASAQGGSTDTQYF
TGTGCCAGCGCACAGGGTGGGAGCACAGATACGCAGTATTTT
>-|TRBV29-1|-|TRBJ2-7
CSVGDVSYEQYF
TGCAGCGTTGGAGACGTGTCCTACGAGCAGTACTTC
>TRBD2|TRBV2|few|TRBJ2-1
CASSVGGDYNEQFF
TGTGCCAGCAGTGTTGGGGGGGACTACAATGAGCAGTTCTTC